The T cell receptor beta chain described here comes from a study of T cell changes during pregnancy in multiple sclerosis. TCRdb's table, derived via immunoSEQ multiplex PCR, lists solely in-frame clones and lacks some. The sample lists about 80,000 clones; just over 90% were seen once. The CDR3 sequence is 14 residues long. Germline CDR1 and CDR2: MGHRA and YSYEKL. Trimming cost V 6 bases and J 1 base, with 12 bases left between them. The material sequenced was peripheral blood, taken before pregnancy. The chain links TRBV4-1 to TRBJ1-1; D gene unclear. This clonotype was obtained from a female donor with multiple sclerosis, enrolled in a pregnancy study. The CDR3: CASRGLLKNTEAFF. As DNA, the CDR3 is TGCGCCAGCAGGGGCCTACTGAAGAACACTGAAGCTTTCTTT.